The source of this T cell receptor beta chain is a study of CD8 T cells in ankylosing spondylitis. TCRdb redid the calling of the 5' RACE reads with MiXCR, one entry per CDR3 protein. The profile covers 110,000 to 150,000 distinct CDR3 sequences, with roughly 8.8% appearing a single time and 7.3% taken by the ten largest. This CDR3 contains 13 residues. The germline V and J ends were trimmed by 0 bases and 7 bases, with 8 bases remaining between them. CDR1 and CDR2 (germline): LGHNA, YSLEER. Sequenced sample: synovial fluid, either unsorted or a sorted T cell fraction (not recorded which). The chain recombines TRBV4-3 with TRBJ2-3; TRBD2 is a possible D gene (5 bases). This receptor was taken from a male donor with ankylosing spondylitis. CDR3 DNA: TGCGCCAGCAGCCAAGATCGGACTTATACGCAGTATTTT. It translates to CASSQDRTYTQYF.